Presented here are 4 T cell receptor beta chains from one specimen sequenced in a study of cytomegalovirus exposure and HLA in healthy donors. Use of 60 Vbeta and 13 Jbeta primers characterized the PCR. The protocol was immunoSEQ multiplex PCR, while the TCRdb copy is restricted to in-frame clones and leaves out a portion. The sample consists of 100,000 to 150,000 clones, around four fifths of them appearing once. The specimen was PBMCs. The receptors originated from a boy aged 2 to 10 in good health and CMV-seronegative.

The gene calls are TRBV4-1 and TRBJ1-2; 9 bases match TRBD1. CDR3 size: 15 residues. Germline CDR1 and CDR2: MGHRA and YSYEKL. Trimming took 5 bases from V and 6 from J; bases not matched to a gene: 10. In nucleotides, the CDR3 is TGCGCCAGCAGCAAACTGCCGGGACAGGGACATGGCTACACCTTC. Translation gives CASSKLPGQGHGYTF.

The genes are TRBV5-6 and TRBJ1-3; D gene uncertain. V dropped 4 bases and J dropped 1 base, with 15 bases sitting between them. The CDR3 contains 16 residues. Germline CDR1 is SGHDT and CDR2 is YYEEEE. DNA for the CDR3: TGTGCCAGCAGCCCAGGTCCACTAGAGTCTGGAAACACCATATATTTT. Translating gives CASSPGPLESGNTIYF.

The rearrangement links TRBV5-1 to TRBJ2-5, with 12 bases lining up with TRBD2. Germline CDR1 and CDR2: SGHRS and YFSETQ. This CDR3 is built from 16 residues. J was trimmed by 1 base and V by 4 bases; bases with no gene match: 5. This chain's CDR3 is CASSPGLAGIQETQYF. The CDR3 nucleotides are TGCGCCAGCAGCCCTGGACTAGCGGGGATCCAAGAGACCCAGTACTTC.

This clone appeared once. The chain uses TRBV29-1 and TRBJ2-7, with 8 bases that match TRBD1. Unmatched junction bases numbered 12, after V lost 2 bases and J lost 3 bases. There are 16 residues in the CDR3. The germline V gene encodes CDR1 SQVTM and CDR2 ANQGSEA. CDR3 nucleotide sequence: TGCAGCGTTGAAACTATAGACAGGGGCCAGGGCTACGAGCAGTACTTC. This gives the protein CSVETIDRGQGYEQYF.